A single sample is the source of the 8 T cell receptor beta chains below, sequenced in a study of cytomegalovirus exposure and HLA in healthy donors. Primers: 60 Vbeta forward and 13 Jbeta reverse. Clones were sequenced by immunoSEQ multiplex PCR, and TCRdb holds only the in-frame ones, with some missing. There are about 79,000 clones in the sample; roughly two thirds occur only once, and about 6.9% lies in the top ten. The sample was PBMCs. The source of these receptors is a woman between 50 and 59 years old in good health and CMV-seropositive.

J is TRBJ1-3 and V is TRBV9, with D maybe TRBD1 (5 bases). The CDR3 length is 15 residues. CDR1 and CDR2 (germline): SGDLS, YYNGEE. Trimming shortened V by 0 bases and J by 7 bases, and 14 bases separated the two germline ends. CDR3 in DNA: TGTGCCAGCAGCGTAGCTGGAGGGGACGGGAACACCATATATTTT. It encodes CASSVAGGDGNTIYF.

The chain couples TRBV28 to TRBJ1-2, with a weak D call TRBD1 (5 bases). CDR3 length: 12 residues. The germline V gene encodes CDR1 MDHEN and CDR2 SYDVKM. V gave up 5 bases and J gave up 6 bases, with 10 bases separating them. The CDR3 DNA sequence: TGTGCCAGCAGTGAGACAGTTGATGGCTACACCTTC. It translates to CASSETVDGYTF.

The chain recombines TRBV21-1 with TRBJ2-5; no DNA check was done on the table's D call, TRBD1. TRBV21-1 is given as a pseudogene. The CDR3 runs to 19 residues. The CDR3 loop reads CASSKAGGRGPPFYETQYF. The CDR3 DNA follows: TGTGCCAGCAGCAAAGCGGGGGGTAGGGGGCCCCCTTTCTACGAGACCCAGTACTTC.

The chain is built from TRBV11-2 and TRBJ2-7, with D perhaps TRBD1 (5 bases). Germline V gene sequence: CDR1 SGHAT, CDR2 FQNNGV. The V end lost 5 bases, the J end lost 12 bases, and 14 bases lay between the germline ends. The CDR3 covers 11 residues. CDR3 sequence reads: CASSNRGDLYV. The CDR3 DNA follows: TGTGCCAGCAGCAATAGGGGCGACCTGTACGTC.

About this clone itself: Germline is not matched at one junction end, which may reflect a read error. The CDR3 sequence: CSSSHILAGELNEQFF. CDR3 nucleotide sequence: TGTTCCAGCAGCCATATACTAGCGGGGGAACTAAATGAGCAGTTCTTC. V is TRBV7-9 and J is TRBJ2-1; 11 positions match TRBD2. Germline CDR1 reads SEHNR; CDR2 reads FQNEAQ (reference sequence). This CDR3 spans 16 amino acids.

The chain recombines TRBV10-2 with TRBJ2-3; TRBD2 agrees at 12 bases. The CDR3 runs to 16 residues. V shed 2 bases and J 3 bases; nucleotides not matched to a gene: 3. Germline V gene data show CDR1 as WSHSY and CDR2 as SAAADI. The DNA for the CDR3 is TGCGCCAGCAGTGAGGTGACTAGCGGGGGAACAGATACGCAGTATTTT. Residues: CASSEVTSGGTDTQYF.

The CDR3 DNA reads as TGTGCCAGCACCTCACCAGGGGTACGGGCTGGCTACACCTTC. Protein: CASTSPGVRAGYTF. The chain uses TRBV6-5 and TRBJ1-2, with a possible D match to TRBD1 (6 bases). V lost 7 bases and J lost 7, with 19 bases in between. Germline V gene lookup returns CDR1 MNHEY and CDR2 SVGAGI. The CDR3 is made up of 14 amino acids.

The CDR3, as DNA: TGTGCCAGCAGTGAATGGGGGGACAGGGGAGGTGAGGCCCAGTACTTC. Translating gives CASSEWGDRGGEAQYF. This rearrangement joins TRBV2 to TRBJ2-5, with 10 bases aligning to TRBD1. Trimming cost V 2 bases and J 9 bases; bases outside gene matches: 12. Germline V gene sequence: CDR1 SNHLY, CDR2 FYNNEI. The CDR3 extends over 16 amino acids.